These 32 T cell receptor beta chains were sequenced from one sample in a study of T-cell memory formation after mild COVID-19. TCRdb called the 5' RACE reads again in MiXCR, with one record for every CDR3 protein. The data hold over 500,000 distinct CDR3 sequences, with around a sixth observed a single time. Sequencing was done on a sample of PBMCs or a T cell subset sorted from them (not recorded which). The receptor set was obtained from an adult woman who had mild COVID-19 (a few samples of this study predate the infection). Cell type and time point are not known.

The chain has TRBV7-3 and TRBJ2-4; no clear D gene. This CDR3 is 10 amino acids long. Germline-derived CDR1 and CDR2 are SGHTA and FQGTGA. Trimming left V 6 bases short and J 13 bases short, with 10 bases between. CDR3 coding DNA: TGTGCCAGCAGTACCGCTTCCCAGTACTTC. Residues: CASSTASQYF.

This clonotype has just a few counts. The chain uses TRBV9 and TRBJ2-1; D ambiguous. The CDR3 covers 17 residues. V lost 0 bases to trimming and J lost 0 bases, with 13 bases between them. The germline CDR1 and CDR2 sequences are SGDLS and YYNGEE. For the CDR3, the DNA is TGTGCCAGCAGCGTAGAGGGTGGGGTTGTCTCCTACAATGAGCAGTTCTTC. This translates into CASSVEGGVVSYNEQFF.

This clonotype was recorded a few times. The V gene is TRBV6-1, the J gene TRBJ1-6; D may be TRBD1 (6 bases). V shed 0 bases and J shed 13 bases, with 16 bases lying between them. The CDR3 runs 15 residues. Germline CDR1 is MNHNS and CDR2 is SASEGT. The CDR3: CASSEAPGQVVPLHF. The CDR3 nucleotides read TGTGCCAGCAGTGAAGCCCCGGGACAAGTCGTCCCCCTCCACTTT.

The chain is built from TRBV6-1 and TRBJ2-3; 9 nucleotides align to TRBD2. V shed 1 base, J shed 4 bases, and the junction held 6 bases outside the gene matches. The CDR3 length is 16 residues. The germline V gene encodes CDR1 MNHNS and CDR2 SASEGT. The CDR3 DNA reads TGTGCCAGCAGTGAAGGGCTTAGCGGGGGACCAGATACGCAGTATTTT. Translating gives CASSEGLSGGPDTQYF.

J is TRBJ2-7 and V is TRBV7-3; D could derive from TRBD1 or TRBD2 (5 bases each). The CDR3 runs to 13 residues. V lost 5 bases, J lost 7 bases, and 15 bases lay in between. CDR1 and CDR2 (germline): SGHTA, FQGTGA. The CDR3 DNA is TGTGCCAGCAGCCCCGAGGGGTGGGCAGAGCAGTACTTC. Protein product: CASSPEGWAEQYF.

This clonotype was seen more than once but under ten times. The chain links TRBV24-1 to TRBJ2-3; D is unclear. V gave up 3 bases and J gave up 2 bases, with 5 bases separating them. Germline V CDR1 and CDR2: KGHDR, SFDVKD. The CDR3 totals 13 residues. CDR3 nucleotides: TGTGCCACCAGTGATCAGTCCACAGATACGCAGTATTTT. This translates into CATSDQSTDTQYF.

This sequence joins TRBV4-2 and TRBJ1-4; tentatively, D is TRBD1 (6 bases). V lost 4 bases and J 7 bases, leaving 19 bases between the germline ends. CDR1 and CDR2 (germline): LGHNA, YNFKEQ. This CDR3 comprises 16 residues. The CDR3 region has the DNA TGTGCCAGCAGCCGATCCCTAACAGGGTTGGGTGAAAAACTGTTTTTT. It codes for CASSRSLTGLGEKLFF.

V gene TRBV6-5 combines with J gene TRBJ1-2; no definite D call. V dropped 5 bases and J dropped 7 bases, with 14 bases sitting between them. Germline V gene lookup returns CDR1 MNHEY and CDR2 SVGAGI. The CDR3 has 13 residues. The CDR3 sequence is CASSTGPRSGYTF. The DNA for the CDR3 is TGTGCCAGCAGTACGGGCCCGAGGAGTGGCTACACCTTC.

This clonotype was seen a handful of times. This chain connects TRBV30 to TRBJ2-1, with TRBD2 identical over 8 bases. The CDR3 is 15 residues long. CDR1 is GTSNPN and CDR2 is SVGIG in the germline V gene (reference sequence). V shed 0 bases and J 4 bases; nucleotides not matched to a gene: 5. CDR3 protein: CAWSVRSGTYNEQFF. The CDR3 DNA is TGTGCCTGGAGTGTTCGTAGCGGGACGTACAATGAGCAGTTCTTC.

This clonotype was seen only a few times. The V call is TRBV13, the J call TRBJ2-5; 12 bases map to TRBD2. Germline V lookup: CDR1 PRHDT, CDR2 FYEKMQ (reference sequence). The CDR3 loop spans 14 amino acids. V lost 5 bases and J lost 6; bases outside the gene matches: 4. CDR3 loop: CASSPTSGRKTQYF. For the CDR3, the DNA is TGTGCCAGCAGCCCGACTAGCGGGAGAAAGACCCAGTACTTC.

CDR3 nucleotides: TGTGCCAGCAGCTGGACCACAGGGGGCGCGGGGAAAGAGACCCAGTACTTC. Protein sequence: CASSWTTGGAGKETQYF. This chain joins TRBV5-6 and TRBJ2-5; 9 nucleotides agree with TRBD1. After removal of 3 bases from V and 3 bases from J, the junction contained 12 bases not matched to a gene. The germline V gene has CDR1 SGHDT and CDR2 YYEEEE. The CDR3 consists of 17 residues.

The chain combines TRBV7-9 with TRBJ2-3; D unclear. V was clipped by 3 bases and J by 2 bases, with 12 bases between them. Germline assignment: CDR1 SEHNR and CDR2 FQNEAQ (reference sequence). This CDR3 is built from 15 residues. The CDR3: CASSLLGSPTDTQYF. Written as DNA, the CDR3 is TGTGCCAGCAGCTTGTTGGGAAGCCCCACAGATACGCAGTATTTT. Based on the CDR3 plus reference TRBV7-9 and TRBJ2-3, the full variable domain is DTGVSQNPRHKITKRGQNVTFRCDPISEHNRLYWYRQTLGQGPEFLTYFQNEAQLEKSRLLSDRFSAERPKGSFSTLEIQRTEQGDSAMYLCASSLLGSPTDTQYFGPGTRLTVL.

The V call is TRBV4-1, the J call TRBJ1-4, with 9 nucleotides matching TRBD1. The germline V gene has CDR1 MGHRA and CDR2 YSYEKL. Germline trimming cut 4 bases from V and 8 bases from J; bases unmatched to any gene: 8. This CDR3 has 15 residues. CDR3 DNA: TGCGCCAGCAGCCCGCCGGACAGGGGCGGAGAAAAACTGTTTTTT. Its translation: CASSPPDRGGEKLFF.

The sample holds a few counts of this clonotype. V gene TRBV15 combines with J gene TRBJ2-3, with D tentatively TRBD2 (6 bases). Deletions cut 0 bases from V and 1 base from J, with 11 bases between. CDR1 and CDR2 (germline): LNHNV, YYDKDF (reference sequence). This CDR3 has 16 amino acids. CDR3 protein: CATSRDWGVGTDTQYF. The DNA of the CDR3 is TGTGCCACCAGCAGAGATTGGGGGGTTGGCACAGATACGCAGTATTTT.

This clonotype occurred a few times. This chain connects TRBV7-2 to TRBJ2-3; 9 nucleotides line up with TRBD2. Unmatched junction bases numbered 9, after V lost 5 bases and J lost 6 bases. The CDR3 has 15 amino acids. From germline, CDR1 is SGHTA and CDR2 FQGNSA. DNA for the CDR3: TGTGCCAGCAGCAGACTAGCGGCCACTACGGATACGCAGTATTTT. Amino acid sequence: CASSRLAATTDTQYF.

This clonotype appeared a few times. The rearrangement links TRBV29-1 to TRBJ2-1, with TRBD1 matching over 10 bases. The germline V gene has CDR1 SQVTM and CDR2 ANQGSEA. This CDR3 region has 14 residues. V lost 2 bases, J lost 9 bases, and 7 bases stayed unmatched. The DNA of the CDR3 is TGCAGCGTTGAAAAGGTCGGACAGGGGGTTGAGCAGTTCTTC. As protein: CSVEKVGQGVEQFF.

The CDR3 is CASTLDRRDGYTF. For the CDR3, the DNA is TGTGCCAGTACCCTGGACAGGAGGGATGGCTACACCTTC. This sequence joins TRBV19 and TRBJ1-2, with TRBD1 identical over 7 bases. The CDR3 consists of 13 residues. Germline CDR1 LNHDA, CDR2 SQIVND (reference sequence). Trimming took 7 bases from V and 6 from J; bases not matched to a gene: 8.

The chain combines TRBV12-3 or TRBV12-4 with TRBJ2-2; 9 bases agree with TRBD1. This CDR3 spans 18 amino acids. J lost 5 bases, V lost 3 bases, and 13 bases had no gene match. CDR3 protein: CASSFPLYETGGTGELFF. CDR3 nucleotides: TGTGCCAGCAGTTTTCCGCTTTATGAGACAGGGGGAACCGGGGAGCTGTTTTTT.

This clonotype was seen a few times. J is TRBJ2-1 and V is TRBV7-8; D is unresolved. This CDR3 contains 17 residues. Germline V gene data show CDR1 as SGHVS and CDR2 as FQNEAQ. Between the trimmed V and J ends, which lost 1 base and 5 bases, there was a span of 18 bases. CDR3: CASSLERFPGIHNEQFF. Here the CDR3 DNA reads TGTGCCAGCAGCTTAGAACGGTTCCCCGGAATCCACAATGAGCAGTTCTTC. Full variable domain (outside the CDR3, taken from reference TRBV7-8 and TRBJ2-1): GAGVSQSPRYKVAKRGQDVALRCDPISGHVSLFWYQQALGQGPEFLTYFQNEAQLDKSGLPSDRFFAERPEGSVSTLKIQRTQQEDSAVYLCASSLERFPGIHNEQFFGPGTRLTVL.

This clonotype has only a few counts. V is TRBV12-3 or TRBV12-4 and J is TRBJ2-1; D is possibly TRBD2 (5 bases). The CDR3 runs 13 residues. Trimming shortened V by 6 bases and J by 8 bases, and 14 bases separated the two germline ends. The CDR3 reads CASSSGPVDEQFF. The CDR3 region has the DNA TGTGCCAGCAGCAGCGGACCGGTGGATGAGCAGTTCTTC.

This chain joins TRBV19 and TRBJ1-2; D is perhaps TRBD1 (5 bases). The V end lost 5 bases, the J end lost 4 bases, and 14 bases lay between the germline ends. The CDR3 has 14 residues. Germline CDR1 and CDR2: LNHDA and SQIVND (reference sequence). The CDR3 reads CASSAPGDRYGYTF. The DNA of the CDR3 is TGTGCCAGTAGTGCCCCGGGGGATCGCTATGGCTACACCTTC.

Here the CDR3 DNA reads TGTGCCAGCAGCCCCGGGGGAAAACTGTTTTTT. It encodes CASSPGGKLFF. The rearrangement uses TRBV6-5 and TRBJ1-4; tentatively, D is TRBD1 (5 bases). Germline assignment: CDR1 MNHEY and CDR2 SVGAGI. The germline V and J ends were trimmed by 6 bases and 10 bases, with 9 bases remaining between them. The CDR3 sequence is 11 residues long.

This clonotype came up a few times. V usage is TRBV7-2 and J usage is TRBJ2-1; 10 bases match TRBD2. The CDR3 spans 15 residues. V dropped 2 bases and J dropped 5; count of bases not matched to a gene: 3. The germline V gene has CDR1 SGHTA and CDR2 FQGNSA. CDR3 amino acids: CASSLIAGGHNEQFF. For the CDR3, the DNA is TGTGCCAGCAGCTTAATAGCGGGAGGCCACAATGAGCAGTTCTTC.

Only a few counts were recorded for this clonotype. The rearrangement links TRBV19 to TRBJ1-1, with D possibly being TRBD1 (6 bases). V was clipped by 2 bases and J by 5 bases, with 12 bases between them. This CDR3 region has 14 residues. The germline V gene has CDR1 LNHDA and CDR2 SQIVND (reference sequence). CDR3 in amino acids: CASSISTGGTEAFF. The CDR3, as DNA: TGTGCCAGTAGTATATCGACAGGCGGTACTGAAGCTTTCTTT.

The chain carries TRBV29-1 and TRBJ1-1; 10 positions agree with TRBD1. The CDR3 loop spans 13 amino acids. Germline lookup yields CDR1 SQVTM and CDR2 ANQGSEA. Trimming at V came to 6 bases and at J to 4 bases, leaving 5 bases not matched to a gene. CDR3 DNA: TGCAGCGTCGGGACAGGGGCTCGCACTGAAGCTTTCTTT. Translated: CSVGTGARTEAFF.

The gene calls are TRBV19 and TRBJ2-7; weak D call: TRBD2 (5 bases). There are 15 residues in the CDR3. Germline loops: CDR1 LNHDA, CDR2 SQIVND (reference sequence). Trimming took off 3 bases at V and 5 bases at J, with 17 bases between the two ends. Here the CDR3 reads CASSILAGPPNEQYF. The CDR3 DNA reads TGTGCCAGTAGTATCCTCGCGGGCCCCCCTAACGAGCAGTACTTC.

This clonotype was observed a handful of times. The V gene is TRBV5-1, the J gene TRBJ2-7; 7 bases match TRBD1. The trim removed 0 bases at V and 2 bases at J, leaving 8 bases unmatched. Germline V gene data show CDR1 as SGHRS and CDR2 as YFSETQ. The CDR3 sequence is 16 residues long. The DNA of the CDR3 is TGCGCCAGCAGCTTGGCCGTGTCAGGGGGTGCCTACGAGCAGTACTTC. It codes for CASSLAVSGGAYEQYF. Full variable domain (outside the CDR3, taken from reference TRBV5-1 and TRBJ2-7): KAGVTQTPRYLIKTRGQQVTLSCSPISGHRSVSWYQQTPGQGLQFLFEYFSETQRNKGNFPGRFSGRQFSNSRSEMNVSTLELGDSALYLCASSLAVSGGAYEQYFGPGTRLTVT.

This clonotype was found a few times. The chain is built from TRBV27 and TRBJ2-3; D perhaps matches TRBD2 (6 bases). Germline-derived CDR1 and CDR2 are MNHEY and SMNVEV (reference sequence). V lost 3 bases to trimming and J lost 0 bases, with 13 bases between them. The CDR3 totals 16 residues. CDR3 protein: CASSFGPGDSTDTQYF. CDR3 in DNA: TGTGCCAGCAGTTTCGGGCCGGGAGACAGCACAGATACGCAGTATTTT.

The chain combines TRBV2 with TRBJ2-2; D possibly corresponds to TRBD1 (6 bases). V dropped 6 bases and J dropped 2 bases, with 13 bases sitting between them. The CDR3 has 15 amino acids. CDR1 SNHLY and CDR2 FYNNEI come from the germline V gene. The CDR3 sequence: CASSRTVPNTGELFF. DNA of the CDR3: TGTGCCAGCAGCCGGACAGTACCTAACACCGGGGAGCTGTTTTTT.

This clonotype was seen a few times. V gene TRBV14 combines with J gene TRBJ2-1, with 7 bases identical to TRBD1. V lost 1 base and J lost 2; bases outside the gene matches: 2. The germline gives CDR1 SGHDN, CDR2 FVKESK. CDR3 size: 15 residues. This CDR3 is CASSQVGTAYNEQFF. For the CDR3, the DNA is TGTGCCAGCAGCCAAGTTGGGACAGCCTACAATGAGCAGTTCTTC.

The V call is TRBV12-3 or TRBV12-4, the J call TRBJ1-1; D is uncertain. The CDR3 loop spans 15 amino acids. V lost 4 bases to trimming and J lost 0 bases, with 12 bases between them. The CDR3 loop is CASSYREGLNTEAFF. The CDR3 region has the DNA TGTGCCAGCAGTTACCGGGAGGGTCTGAACACTGAAGCTTTCTTT.

The chain combines TRBV5-1 with TRBJ1-1; D remains unclear. The CDR3 consists of 15 residues. V was clipped by 1 base and J by 3 bases, with 13 bases between them. From germline, CDR1 is SGHRS and CDR2 YFSETQ. The CDR3 region has the DNA TGCGCCAGCAGCTTGTTATCCCGGGAGGACACTGAAGCTTTCTTT. Protein product: CASSLLSREDTEAFF. Full variable domain (rest looked up from reference TRBV5-1 and TRBJ1-1): KAGVTQTPRYLIKTRGQQVTLSCSPISGHRSVSWYQQTPGQGLQFLFEYFSETQRNKGNFPGRFSGRQFSNSRSEMNVSTLELGDSALYLCASSLLSREDTEAFFGQGTRLTVV.